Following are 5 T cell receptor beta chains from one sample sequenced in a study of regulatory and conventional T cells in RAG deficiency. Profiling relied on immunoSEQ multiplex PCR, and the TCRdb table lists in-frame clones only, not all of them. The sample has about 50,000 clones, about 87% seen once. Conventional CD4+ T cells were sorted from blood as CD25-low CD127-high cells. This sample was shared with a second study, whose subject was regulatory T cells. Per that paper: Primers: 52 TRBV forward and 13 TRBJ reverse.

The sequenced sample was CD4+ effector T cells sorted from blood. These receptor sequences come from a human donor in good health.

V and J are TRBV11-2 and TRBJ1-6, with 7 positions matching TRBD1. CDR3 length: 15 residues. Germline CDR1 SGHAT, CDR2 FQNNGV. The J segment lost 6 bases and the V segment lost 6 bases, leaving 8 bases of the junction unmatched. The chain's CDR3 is CASRRPGQSNSPLHF. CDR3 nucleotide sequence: TGTGCCAGCAGGCGGCCGGGACAGTCTAATTCACCCCTCCACTTT.

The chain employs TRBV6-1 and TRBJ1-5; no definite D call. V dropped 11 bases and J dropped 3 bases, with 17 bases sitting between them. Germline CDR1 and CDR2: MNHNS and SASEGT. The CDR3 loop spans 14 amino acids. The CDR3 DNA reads TGTGCCGGAGCAAGGGAAAGAACCAATCAGCCCCAGCATTTT. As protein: CAGARERTNQPQHF.

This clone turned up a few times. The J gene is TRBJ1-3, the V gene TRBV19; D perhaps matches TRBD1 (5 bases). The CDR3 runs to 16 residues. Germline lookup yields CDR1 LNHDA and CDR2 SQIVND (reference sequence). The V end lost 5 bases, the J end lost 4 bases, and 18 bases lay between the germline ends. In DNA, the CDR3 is TGTGCCAGTAGTCCGCGGAGGAGGGGAGCCGGAAACACCATATATTTT. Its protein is CASSPRRRGAGNTIYF.

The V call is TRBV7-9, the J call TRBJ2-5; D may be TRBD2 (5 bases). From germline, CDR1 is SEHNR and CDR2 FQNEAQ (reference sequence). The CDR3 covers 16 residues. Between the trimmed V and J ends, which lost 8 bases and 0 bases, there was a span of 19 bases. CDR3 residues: CASDMSERGNQETQYF. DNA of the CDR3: TGTGCCAGCGATATGTCCGAGCGAGGGAACCAAGAGACCCAGTACTTC.

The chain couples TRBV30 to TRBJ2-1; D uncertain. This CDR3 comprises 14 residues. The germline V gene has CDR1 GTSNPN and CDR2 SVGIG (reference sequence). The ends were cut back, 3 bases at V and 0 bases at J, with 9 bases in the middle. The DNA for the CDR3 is TGTGCCTGGAGAGGAGAGGTCTCCTACAATGAGCAGTTCTTC. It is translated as CAWRGEVSYNEQFF.